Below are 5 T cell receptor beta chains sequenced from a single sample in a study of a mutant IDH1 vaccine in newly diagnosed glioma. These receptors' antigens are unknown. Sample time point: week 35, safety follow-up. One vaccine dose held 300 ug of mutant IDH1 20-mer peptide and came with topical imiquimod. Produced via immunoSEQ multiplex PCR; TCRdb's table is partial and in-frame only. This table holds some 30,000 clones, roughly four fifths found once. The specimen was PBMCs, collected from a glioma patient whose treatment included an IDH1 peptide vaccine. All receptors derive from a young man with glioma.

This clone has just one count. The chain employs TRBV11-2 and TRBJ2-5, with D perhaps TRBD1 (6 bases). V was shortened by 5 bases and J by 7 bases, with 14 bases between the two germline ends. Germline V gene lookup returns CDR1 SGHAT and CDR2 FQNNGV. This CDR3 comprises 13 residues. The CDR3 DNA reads TGTGCCAGCAGCCTACGACCAGGGGCGACCCAGTACTTC. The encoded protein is CASSLRPGATQYF.

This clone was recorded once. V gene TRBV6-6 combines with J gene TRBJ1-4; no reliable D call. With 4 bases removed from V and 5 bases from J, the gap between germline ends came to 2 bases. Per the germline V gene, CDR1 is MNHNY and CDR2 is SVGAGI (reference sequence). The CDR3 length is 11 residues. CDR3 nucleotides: TGTGCCAGCAGTTTGAATGAAAAACTGTTTTTT. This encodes CASSLNEKLFF.

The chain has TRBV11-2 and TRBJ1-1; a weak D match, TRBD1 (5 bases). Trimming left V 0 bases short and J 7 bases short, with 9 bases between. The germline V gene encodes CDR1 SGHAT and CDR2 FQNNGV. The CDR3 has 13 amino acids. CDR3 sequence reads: CASSLETANEAFF. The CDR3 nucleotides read TGTGCCAGCAGCTTAGAGACAGCCAATGAAGCTTTCTTT.

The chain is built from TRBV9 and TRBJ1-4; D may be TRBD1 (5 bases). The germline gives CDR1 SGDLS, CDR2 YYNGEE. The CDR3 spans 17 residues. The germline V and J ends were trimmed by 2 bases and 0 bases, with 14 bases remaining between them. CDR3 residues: CASSVGDGGATNEKLFF. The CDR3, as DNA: TGTGCCAGCAGCGTGGGGGACGGGGGGGCAACTAATGAAAAACTGTTTTTT.

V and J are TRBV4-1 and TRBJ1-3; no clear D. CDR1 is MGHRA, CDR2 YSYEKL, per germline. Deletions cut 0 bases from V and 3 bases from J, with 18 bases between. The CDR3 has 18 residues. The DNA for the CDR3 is TGCGCCAGCAGCCAAGAATCCCTAGGCCGGTCTTTTGGAAACACCATATATTTT. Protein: CASSQESLGRSFGNTIYF.